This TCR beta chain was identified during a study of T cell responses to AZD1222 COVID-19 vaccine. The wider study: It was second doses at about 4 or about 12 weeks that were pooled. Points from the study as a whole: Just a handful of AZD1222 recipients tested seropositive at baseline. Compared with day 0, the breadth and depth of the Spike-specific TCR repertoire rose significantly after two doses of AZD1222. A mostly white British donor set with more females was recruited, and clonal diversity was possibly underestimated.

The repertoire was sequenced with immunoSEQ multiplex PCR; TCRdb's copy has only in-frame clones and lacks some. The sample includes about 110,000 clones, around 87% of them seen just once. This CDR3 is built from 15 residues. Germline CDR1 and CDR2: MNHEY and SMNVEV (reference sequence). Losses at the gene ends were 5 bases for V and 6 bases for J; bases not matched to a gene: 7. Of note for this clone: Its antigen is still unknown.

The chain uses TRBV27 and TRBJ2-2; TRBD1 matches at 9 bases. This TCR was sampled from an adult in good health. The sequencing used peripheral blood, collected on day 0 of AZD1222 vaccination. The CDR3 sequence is CASSLTGGTAGELFF. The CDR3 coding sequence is TGTGCCAGCAGTCTCACAGGGGGCACGGCCGGGGAGCTGTTTTTT.